This T cell receptor (beta chain) was recovered during a study of beta chain features in type 1 diabetes. Trimming took off 8 bases at V and 1 base at J, with 11 bases between the two ends. Germline V gene sequence: CDR1 MNHEY, CDR2 SMNVEV (reference sequence). This CDR3 is built from 14 residues. Expressed TCRB transcripts got sequenced, as all isolated RNA was reverse transcribed. Sequencing was performed with immunoSEQ multiplex PCR; in TCRdb, only in-frame clones are kept and a portion is missing. The sample shows a few hundred thousand clones, approximately 25% of them seen only once. Study outcomes and limitations: A moderate, significant TCRB CDR3 shortening appeared in type 1 diabetes across four CD4+ subsets. Patients' naive, central memory and regulatory TCRB repertoires appeared more alike than those of healthy donors. The question of HLA type influencing TCRB rearrangement was one that remained unresolved here.

The table lists this clone with a count of one. The antigen is unknown. The chain carries TRBV27 and TRBJ2-2; tentatively, D is TRBD2 (5 bases). The sample consisted of naive CD4+ T cells from blood. This receptor was identified in a woman in her 30s with type 1 diabetes. CDR3 protein: CASRRIRNTGELFF. CDR3 in DNA: TGTGCCAGCCGGAGGATAAGGAACACCGGGGAGCTGTTTTTT.